The 20 T cell receptor beta chains below come from one sample, sequenced in a study of OX40 agonist ivuxolimab in advanced cancers. The protocol was immunoSEQ multiplex PCR, while the TCRdb copy is restricted to in-frame clones and leaves out a portion. The table shows some 50,000 clones, with 80% to 90% occurring only once. Sample: CD4+ or CD8+ T cells sorted from blood, taken in a trial of the OX40 agonist ivuxolimab. The source is an adult with an advanced solid tumor such as melanoma, head and neck, liver or kidney cancer.

The gene calls are TRBV10-3 and TRBJ1-1; D possibly corresponds to TRBD1 (6 bases). Germline lookup yields CDR1 ENHRY and CDR2 SYGVKD. With 5 bases removed from V and 1 base from J, the gap between germline ends came to 8 bases. The CDR3 extends over 13 amino acids. This CDR3 is CAISTGQNTEAFF. CDR3 DNA: TGTGCCATCAGTACAGGGCAGAACACTGAAGCTTTCTTT.

V gene TRBV10-3 combines with J gene TRBJ2-4; TRBD1 is a possible D gene (6 bases). Germline V gene lookup returns CDR1 ENHRY and CDR2 SYGVKD. This CDR3 has 16 residues. The germline V and J ends were trimmed by 4 bases and 3 bases, with 16 bases remaining between them. Here the CDR3 DNA reads TGTGCCATCAGTGGAGGGCTTGCAGGGGACAAAAACATTCAGTACTTC. It encodes CAISGGLAGDKNIQYF.

V is TRBV7-7 and J is TRBJ1-1, with a weak D call TRBD1 (6 bases). The V end lost 6 bases, the J end lost 0 bases, and 20 bases lay between the germline ends. Per the germline V gene, CDR1 is SSHAT and CDR2 is FNYEAQ (reference sequence). The CDR3 spans 17 residues. Here the CDR3 reads CASRPKGQGPLNTEAFF. CDR3 in DNA: TGTGCCAGCAGGCCCAAGGGGCAGGGGCCGCTGAACACTGAAGCTTTCTTT.

The rearrangement uses TRBV7-2 and TRBJ2-2; 7 nucleotides align to TRBD2. V shed 2 bases and J 4 bases; nucleotides not matched to a gene: 10. In germline, CDR1 is SGHTA, CDR2 FQGNSA. The length of the CDR3 is 17 residues. The CDR3 reads CASSLRGGSVITGELFF. The CDR3 bases are TGTGCCAGCAGCTTACGGGGAGGGTCGGTTATCACCGGGGAGCTGTTTTTT.

CDR3 DNA sequence: TGTGCCAGCAGCCCGTCTAGCGGGCGTACAGATACGCAGTATTTT. Its protein product is CASSPSSGRTDTQYF. This chain links TRBV7-2 with TRBJ2-3; 8 positions match TRBD2. This CDR3 is 15 amino acids long. With 5 bases clipped from V and 3 bases from J, the junction kept 7 bases outside the gene matches. Germline values: CDR1 SGHTA, CDR2 FQGNSA.

This chain links TRBV19 with TRBJ1-5, with TRBD1 matching 7 bases. CDR1 and CDR2 from the germline V gene are LNHDA and SQIVND (reference sequence). The V and J ends lost 7 bases and 3 bases, in that order; junction bases with no gene match: 6. There are 14 residues in the CDR3. The CDR3 DNA sequence: TGTGCCAGTACCCCGACAGGGCTCAATCAGCCCCAGCATTTT. Amino acids: CASTPTGLNQPQHF.

This sequence joins TRBV11-2 and TRBJ2-1; 9 positions agree with TRBD1. J lost 8 bases, V lost 1 base, and 6 bases had no gene match. Germline values: CDR1 SGHAT, CDR2 FQNNGV. CDR3 length equals 15 residues. The CDR3 spells CASSLVGQGLHEQFF. Here the CDR3 DNA reads TGTGCCAGCAGCTTAGTGGGACAGGGACTGCATGAGCAGTTCTTC.

This clone was counted a few times. CDR3 DNA sequence: TGTGCCAGCAGGCCCGGACGGCATAATTCACCCCTCCACTTT. This translates into CASRPGRHNSPLHF. The V gene is TRBV6-5, the J gene TRBJ1-6; D remains unclear. Per the germline V gene, CDR1 is MNHEY and CDR2 is SVGAGI. The CDR3 totals 14 residues. V dropped 6 bases and J dropped 5 bases, with 11 bases sitting between them.

This rearrangement joins TRBV18 to TRBJ2-7; 8 bases map to TRBD1. J lost 4 bases, V lost 3 bases, and 11 bases had no gene match. The CDR3 covers 16 residues. The germline V gene has CDR1 KGHSH and CDR2 LQKENI. The CDR3 sequence is CASSPAWTGKAYEQYF. The CDR3, as DNA: TGTGCCAGCTCACCGGCCTGGACAGGGAAAGCGTACGAGCAGTACTTC.

The chain links TRBV11-2 to TRBJ2-7; a weak D match, TRBD1 (5 bases). The length of the CDR3 is 12 residues. Germline loops: CDR1 SGHAT, CDR2 FQNNGV. Trimming pared 8 bases from V and 0 bases from J, leaving 8 bases between. CDR3 region: CASEDNSYEQYF. CDR3 DNA: TGTGCCAGCGAGGACAACTCCTACGAGCAGTACTTC. The full variable domain, with the rest looked up from reference TRBV11-2 and TRBJ2-7, is EAGVAQSPRYKIIEKRQSVAFWCNPISGHATLYWYQQILGQGPKLLIQFQNNGVVDDSQLPKDRFSAERLKGVDSTLKIQPAKLEDSAVYLCASEDNSYEQYFGPGTRLTVT.

This rearrangement joins TRBV28 to TRBJ1-2; D perhaps matches TRBD1 (6 bases). The length of the CDR3 is 14 residues. The germline V and J ends were trimmed by 2 bases and 2 bases, with 9 bases remaining between them. Germline CDR1 reads MDHEN; CDR2 reads SYDVKM. CDR3 bases: TGTGCCAGCAGTTTAAGGGGGGTCAACTATGGCTACACCTTC. The encoded protein is CASSLRGVNYGYTF.

This chain connects TRBV14 to TRBJ2-7, with D perhaps TRBD1 or TRBD2 (5 bases each). Germline values: CDR1 SGHDN, CDR2 FVKESK. Trimming pared 4 bases from V and 2 bases from J, leaving 9 bases between. The CDR3 has 13 residues. In DNA form, the CDR3 reads TGTGCCAGCAGCCTGGGGCGGGCCTACGAGCAGTACTTC. It translates to CASSLGRAYEQYF.

The chain is built from TRBV18 and TRBJ1-2; 7 nucleotides line up with TRBD1. The ends lost 1 base at V and 6 bases at J; junction bases unmatched: 11. The germline V gene encodes CDR1 KGHSH and CDR2 LQKENI. The CDR3 extends over 16 amino acids. This CDR3 reads CASSPLQGDRFDGYTF. The CDR3 region has the DNA TGTGCCAGCTCACCACTGCAGGGGGACCGTTTCGATGGCTACACCTTC.

The chain is built from TRBV4-1 and TRBJ2-7, with 8 bases aligning to TRBD2. The ends lost 4 bases at V and 3 bases at J; junction bases unmatched: 8. The germline gives CDR1 MGHRA, CDR2 YSYEKL. The CDR3 length is 15 residues. DNA of the CDR3: TGCGCCAGCAGCCCTTCCCGCGGGAGGAGCTACGAGCAGTACTTC. This translates into CASSPSRGRSYEQYF.

The chain recombines TRBV6-5 with TRBJ2-3; D perhaps matches TRBD2 (5 bases). CDR1 MNHEY and CDR2 SVGAGI come from the germline V gene. Trimming took off 5 bases at V and 5 bases at J, with 8 bases between the two ends. CDR3 length equals 12 residues. The CDR3 region has the DNA TGTGCCAGCAGTCGTCGGGGAGATACGCAGTATTTT. Its protein product is CASSRRGDTQYF.

The chain carries TRBV18 and TRBJ2-7; D gene uncertain. The CDR3 length is 12 residues. Per germline, CDR1 KGHSH and CDR2 LQKENI. Trimming cost V 2 bases and J 5 bases, with 7 bases left between them. CDR3 region: CASSPGLDEQYF. Written as DNA, the CDR3 is TGTGCCAGCTCACCAGGGCTGGACGAGCAGTACTTC.

V is TRBV7-9 and J is TRBJ2-7; D not certain. Trimming pared 5 bases from V and 6 bases from J, leaving 14 bases between. The CDR3 loop spans 13 amino acids. Germline values: CDR1 SEHNR, CDR2 FQNEAQ (reference sequence). DNA of the CDR3: TGTGCCAGCAGCCTATCAGCCCGCAGCGAGCAGTACTTC. It codes for CASSLSARSEQYF.

This chain joins TRBV11-2 and TRBJ1-2; TRBD1 matches 7 bases. The CDR3 runs 13 residues. Germline V gives CDR1 SGHAT, CDR2 FQNNGV. Trimming removed 5 bases from V and 3 bases from J; junction bases left unmatched: 3. The CDR3 region is CASSQGQYYGYTF. Here the CDR3 DNA reads TGTGCCAGCAGCCAGGGACAGTACTATGGCTACACCTTC.

This chain joins TRBV5-6 and TRBJ2-6, with TRBD1 matching 9 bases. Trimming took 2 bases from V and 2 from J; bases not matched to a gene: 8. Germline CDR1 reads SGHDT; CDR2 reads YYEEEE. This CDR3 has 18 amino acids. The CDR3 region has the DNA TGTGCCAGCAGCTTCCTCGGACAGGGGAGGGCTGGGGCCAACGTCCTGACTTTC. It translates to CASSFLGQGRAGANVLTF.

The rearrangement joins TRBV27 to TRBJ1-1; D unclear. The germline V gene encodes CDR1 MNHEY and CDR2 SMNVEV (reference sequence). CDR3 length: 14 residues. V was clipped by 4 bases and J by 1 base, with 10 bases between them. This CDR3 is CASSYGGGNTEAFF. CDR3 coding DNA: TGTGCCAGCAGTTACGGAGGTGGGAACACTGAAGCTTTCTTT.